These 10 T cell receptor beta chains came from one sample sequenced in a study of PD-L1 blockade in urothelial cancer. Sequencing used immunoSEQ multiplex PCR; TCRdb keeps in-frame clones, though not all of them. Of approximately 70,000 clones in the sample, about 89% were seen once. The sample here was PBMCs, taken around atezolizumab (anti-PD-L1) treatment. These receptors were obtained from a man aged 60 to 75 with urothelial cancer.

This clone was observed once. This chain links TRBV28 with TRBJ1-1; D uncertain. The CDR3 has 14 amino acids. The V end lost 5 bases, the J end lost 11 bases, and 21 bases lay between the germline ends. Germline assignment: CDR1 MDHEN and CDR2 SYDVKM. CDR3 sequence (DNA): TGTGCCAGCAGTCCTCCTCACAGAGAGGGTAGGGCTTTCTTT. Protein sequence: CASSPPHREGRAFF.

This rearrangement joins TRBV19 to TRBJ1-6, with D possibly TRBD1 on 6 matching bases. The CDR3 length is 15 residues. V was pared by 1 base and J by 7 bases, with 11 bases between. Germline V gene sequence: CDR1 LNHDA, CDR2 SQIVND (reference sequence). The CDR3, as DNA: TGTGCCAGTAGTATAGTAGGGGGAGTGAATTCACCCCTCCACTTT. Its protein product is CASSIVGGVNSPLHF.

This sequence joins TRBV4-1 and TRBJ1-2; a possible D gene is TRBD1 (5 bases). The CDR3 consists of 14 residues. Germline V gene data show CDR1 as MGHRA and CDR2 as YSYEKL. V dropped 1 base and J dropped 6 bases, with 12 bases sitting between them. CDR3 residues: CASSQGWGGNGYTF. The CDR3 DNA reads as TGCGCCAGCAGCCAAGGGTGGGGGGGGAATGGCTACACCTTC.

This clone was found once. Other DNA sequences within the sample encode an identical CDR3. J is TRBJ2-5 and V is TRBV7-9; 7 positions match TRBD1. This CDR3 has 13 residues. Germline loops: CDR1 SEHNR, CDR2 FQNEAQ (reference sequence). With V trimmed by 2 bases and J by 4 bases, 1 base remained unmatched. CDR3 DNA sequence: TGTGCCAGCAGCTTAAGGACAGGAGAGACCCAGTACTTC. This gives the protein CASSLRTGETQYF.

V and J are TRBV10-3 and TRBJ2-7, with TRBD1 as a possible D gene (5 bases). From germline, CDR1 is ENHRY and CDR2 SYGVKD. The CDR3 contains 12 residues. V shed 6 bases and J shed 3 bases, with 9 bases lying between them. CDR3: CAIRDIGYEQYF. The DNA for the CDR3 is TGTGCCATCAGGGACATCGGCTACGAGCAGTACTTC.

V gene TRBV6-5 combines with J gene TRBJ1-5, with no clear D. Per the germline V gene, CDR1 is MNHEY and CDR2 is SVGAGI. This CDR3 has 13 residues. The V end was cut by 5 bases, the J end by 6 bases, with 11 bases between. The CDR3 nucleotides are TGTGCCAGCAGTCAGAGGGAGAGTCAGCCCCAGCATTTT. Its protein is CASSQRESQPQHF.

This clone is a singleton in its sample. This chain links TRBV11-3 with TRBJ1-1; 12 bases align to TRBD1. Germline assignment: CDR1 SGHNT and CDR2 YENEEA. V dropped 5 bases and J dropped 4; count of bases not matched to a gene: 8. This CDR3 region has 16 residues. The CDR3 nucleotides are TGTGCCAGCAGCCGGGGACAGGGGGCGCAGGGCACTGAAGCTTTCTTT. Its translation is CASSRGQGAQGTEAFF. The full variable domain, rest sourced from reference TRBV11-3 and TRBJ1-1, is EAGVVQSPRYKIIEKKQPVAFWCNPISGHNTLYWYLQNLGQGPELLIRYENEEAVDDSQLPKDRFSAERLKGVDSTLKIQPAELGDSAVYLCASSRGQGAQGTEAFFGQGTRLTVV.

The rearrangement uses TRBV19 and TRBJ1-1; D ambiguous. This CDR3 contains 13 residues. Germline values: CDR1 LNHDA, CDR2 SQIVND (reference sequence). Trimming took 5 bases from V and 2 from J, leaving 9 bases between them. The CDR3 sequence is CASSSGYNTEAFF. The CDR3 nucleotides are TGTGCCAGTAGTTCGGGATATAACACTGAAGCTTTCTTT.

This chain links TRBV7-9 with TRBJ2-7; possible D gene TRBD1, 5 bases. The CDR3 is made up of 15 amino acids. V was cut by 0 bases and J by 4 bases, with 13 bases left in between. Germline loops: CDR1 SEHNR, CDR2 FQNEAQ (reference sequence). The CDR3 DNA sequence: TGTGCCAGCAGCTTAGCGCCCGGACATGGATACGAGCAGTACTTC. This translates into CASSLAPGHGYEQYF.

This clone was detected only once. The chain is built from TRBV9 and TRBJ2-1; TRBD2 matches 9 bases. The CDR3 runs 17 residues. Germline lookup yields CDR1 SGDLS and CDR2 YYNGEE. V trimming: 3 bases; J trimming: 0 bases; junction bases outside the gene matches: 7. In DNA, the CDR3 is TGTGCCAGCAGCGCAACTAGCGGGTCTAGCTCCTACAATGAGCAGTTCTTC. Translation: CASSATSGSSSYNEQFF. The full variable domain, with the rest looked up from reference TRBV9 and TRBJ2-1, is DSGVTQTPKHLITATGQRVTLRCSPRSGDLSVYWYQQSLDQGLQFLIQYYNGEERAKGNILERFSAQQFPDLHSELNLSSLELGDSALYFCASSATSGSSSYNEQFFGPGTRLTVL.